One sample yielded the 17 T cell receptor beta chains listed below, sequenced in a study of radiotherapy plus CTLA-4 blockade in lung cancer. Assay: immunoSEQ multiplex PCR; the TCRdb copy retains only in-frame clones and omits some. The data hold about 51,000 clones, with about three quarters observed a single time. Here the sequenced sample was peripheral blood, taken from a patient treated with radiotherapy plus ipilimumab. These receptor sequences come from a human donor with non-small cell lung cancer whose response to radiotherapy plus ipilimumab could not be evaluated.

The chain couples TRBV6-1 to TRBJ2-1; D could derive from TRBD1 or TRBD2 (5 bases each). Trimming stripped 8 bases from V and 9 bases from J, with 17 bases between. Germline lookup yields CDR1 MNHNS and CDR2 SASEGT. The CDR3 totals 13 residues. For the CDR3, the DNA is TGTGCCAGCGGTAAAGAGGGGTATGGTGAGCAGTTCTTC. Its protein is CASGKEGYGEQFF.

The count of this clone is one. The chain has TRBV7-9 and TRBJ2-2; 8 bases fit TRBD2. The CDR3 is made up of 13 amino acids. Unmatched junction bases numbered 9, after V lost 9 bases and J lost 9 bases. Germline CDR1 is SEHNR and CDR2 is FQNEAQ (reference sequence). CDR3 sequence reads: CASGLALPRELFF. Written as DNA, the CDR3 is TGTGCCAGTGGACTAGCTCTTCCCCGGGAGCTGTTTTTT.

The V gene is TRBV5-1, the J gene TRBJ1-2; D gene ambiguous. V dropped 2 bases and J dropped 4 bases, with 15 bases sitting between them. This CDR3 comprises 15 residues. Germline V gives CDR1 SGHRS, CDR2 YFSETQ. The CDR3 loop is CASSFGRLDSYGYTF. CDR3 DNA sequence: TGCGCCAGCAGCTTCGGCAGGTTGGACTCCTATGGCTACACCTTC. Looking up the rest from reference TRBV5-1 and TRBJ1-2 gives the full variable domain: KAGVTQTPRYLIKTRGQQVTLSCSPISGHRSVSWYQQTPGQGLQFLFEYFSETQRNKGNFPGRFSGRQFSNSRSEMNVSTLELGDSALYLCASSFGRLDSYGYTFGSGTRLTVV.

V gene TRBV6-1 combines with J gene TRBJ1-1; 7 positions agree with TRBD1. The J segment lost 3 bases and the V segment lost 0 bases, leaving 7 bases of the junction unmatched. The CDR3 is made up of 16 amino acids. Germline V lookup: CDR1 MNHNS, CDR2 SASEGT. CDR3 amino acids: CASSEAATGDYTEAFF. The CDR3 coding sequence is TGTGCCAGCAGTGAAGCCGCCACAGGGGACTACACTGAAGCTTTCTTT.

This sequence joins TRBV27 and TRBJ2-7, with 10 bases that match TRBD1. CDR1 MNHEY and CDR2 SMNVEV come from the germline V gene (reference sequence). The CDR3 consists of 14 residues. Germline trimming cut 6 bases from V and 3 bases from J; bases unmatched to any gene: 5. CDR3 sequence (DNA): TGTGCCAGCAGCCTGACAGGGGGCCTCTACGAGCAGTACTTC. It translates to CASSLTGGLYEQYF.

This clone has only one observation. The chain carries TRBV5-1 and TRBJ2-7; 10 positions match TRBD2. The germline V gene encodes CDR1 SGHRS and CDR2 YFSETQ. V dropped 1 base and J dropped 4; count of bases not matched to a gene: 5. The length of the CDR3 is 15 residues. The CDR3 loop is CASSLTLAGTYEQYF. CDR3 DNA sequence: TGCGCCAGCAGCTTGACACTAGCGGGGACTTACGAGCAGTACTTC.

The V call is TRBV29-1, the J call TRBJ2-1, with TRBD2 identical over 10 bases. The ends lost 6 bases at V and 4 bases at J; junction bases unmatched: 9. Germline-derived CDR1 and CDR2 are SQVTM and ANQGSEA. There are 15 residues in the CDR3. The CDR3 nucleotides are TGCAGCGTCCCTATAGCGGGGGGACTTTACAATGAGCAGTTCTTC. Translated: CSVPIAGGLYNEQFF.

This chain joins TRBV18 and TRBJ2-3; a weak D match, TRBD1 (5 bases). The ends were cut back, 4 bases at V and 5 bases at J, with 7 bases in the middle. This CDR3 has 12 amino acids. Germline-derived CDR1 and CDR2 are KGHSH and LQKENI. CDR3 nucleotide sequence: TGTGCCAGCTCACAGGGGAAAGATACGCAGTATTTT. Amino acids: CASSQGKDTQYF.

The rearrangement joins TRBV5-4 to TRBJ2-1, with D tentatively TRBD1 (5 bases). The ends were cut back, 3 bases at V and 5 bases at J, with 15 bases in the middle. The CDR3 totals 15 residues. CDR1 SGHNT and CDR2 YYREEE come from the germline V gene (reference sequence). CDR3 residues: CASSSDNTGDNEQFF. The CDR3 nucleotides read TGTGCCAGCAGCTCTGACAATACAGGCGACAATGAGCAGTTCTTC.

The rearrangement links TRBV9 to TRBJ2-5; 7 bases agree with TRBD2. The CDR3 loop spans 15 amino acids. Germline V gene data show CDR1 as SGDLS and CDR2 as YYNGEE. V shed 2 bases, J shed 1 base, and the junction held 5 bases outside the gene matches. The CDR3 spells CASSVSSGAQETQYF. CDR3 DNA: TGTGCCAGCAGCGTTTCCAGCGGGGCCCAAGAGACCCAGTACTTC.

The chain links TRBV2 to TRBJ1-1; D is unresolved. Germline CDR1 and CDR2: SNHLY and FYNNEI. V lost 7 bases, J lost 0 bases, and 9 bases lay in between. This CDR3 spans 13 amino acids. This CDR3 is CASIEEVNTEAFF. In DNA, the CDR3 is TGTGCCAGCATAGAGGAGGTGAACACTGAAGCTTTCTTT.

The chain has TRBV6-1 and TRBJ1-2, with D perhaps TRBD1 (5 bases). Between the trimmed V and J ends, which lost 8 bases and 9 bases, there was a span of 10 bases. The CDR3 loop spans 10 amino acids. Germline V lookup: CDR1 MNHNS, CDR2 SASEGT. CDR3 sequence reads: CASWDFSYTF. CDR3 bases: TGTGCCAGCTGGGACTTTAGCTACACCTTC.

This clone was counted once. J is TRBJ2-1 and V is TRBV27; 8 nucleotides align to TRBD2. With V trimmed by 11 bases and J by 2 bases, 8 bases remained unmatched. Germline values: CDR1 MNHEY, CDR2 SMNVEV (reference sequence). The CDR3 runs to 14 residues. This chain's CDR3 is CAAGGAGAYNEQFF. CDR3 sequence (DNA): TGTGCCGCGGGGGGTGCGGGAGCCTACAATGAGCAGTTCTTC.

The V call is TRBV28, the J call TRBJ2-3; 8 nucleotides match TRBD2. Germline V gene sequence: CDR1 MDHEN, CDR2 SYDVKM. Trimming at V came to 3 bases and at J to 5 bases, leaving 10 bases not matched to a gene. The CDR3 loop spans 16 amino acids. The CDR3 region has the DNA TGTGCCAGCAGTTTCCGCAGCGGGAGAGGTGTAGATACGCAGTATTTT. Amino acids: CASSFRSGRGVDTQYF.

The chain is built from TRBV29-1 and TRBJ1-1; tentative D call: TRBD1 (6 bases). The CDR3 spans 13 residues. Per germline, CDR1 SQVTM and CDR2 ANQGSEA. The V gene lost 5 bases and the J gene lost 1 base, with 11 bases spanning the gap. The CDR3 reads CSVSDRRNTEAFF. In DNA form, the CDR3 reads TGCAGCGTTTCGGACAGAAGGAACACTGAAGCTTTCTTT.

The chain links TRBV30 to TRBJ1-1; tentatively, D is TRBD1 (6 bases). The CDR3 totals 14 residues. Germline V gene sequence: CDR1 GTSNPN, CDR2 SVGIG (reference sequence). Between the trimmed V and J ends, which lost 2 bases and 5 bases, there was a span of 15 bases. CDR3 loop: CAWSPNNRATEAFF. The CDR3 nucleotides are TGTGCCTGGAGTCCTAATAACAGGGCTACTGAAGCTTTCTTT. Combining the CDR3 with reference TRBV30 and TRBJ1-1 gives the whole variable domain SQTIHQWPATLVQPVGSPLSLECTVEGTSNPNLYWYRQAAGRGLQLLFYSVGIGQISSEVPQNLSASRPQDRQFILSSKKLLLSDSGFYLCAWSPNNRATEAFFGQGTRLTVV.

The chain joins TRBV28 to TRBJ2-1, with D possibly matching TRBD2 (5 bases). Germline V gives CDR1 MDHEN, CDR2 SYDVKM. The V end lost 5 bases, the J end lost 0 bases, and 11 bases lay between the germline ends. CDR3 length: 15 amino acids. CDR3 sequence reads: CASSQVGDSYNEQFF. The DNA for the CDR3 is TGTGCCAGCAGTCAAGTCGGGGACTCCTACAATGAGCAGTTCTTC.